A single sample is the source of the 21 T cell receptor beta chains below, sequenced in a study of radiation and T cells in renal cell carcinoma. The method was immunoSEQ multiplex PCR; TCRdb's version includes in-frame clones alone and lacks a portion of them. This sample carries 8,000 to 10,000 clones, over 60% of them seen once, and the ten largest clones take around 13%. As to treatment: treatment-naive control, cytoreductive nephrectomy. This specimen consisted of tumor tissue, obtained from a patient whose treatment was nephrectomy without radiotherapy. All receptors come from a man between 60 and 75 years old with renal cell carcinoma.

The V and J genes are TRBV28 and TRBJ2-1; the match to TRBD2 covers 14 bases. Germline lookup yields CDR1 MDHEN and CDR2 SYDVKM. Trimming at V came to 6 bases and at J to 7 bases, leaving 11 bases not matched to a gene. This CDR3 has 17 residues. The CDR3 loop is CASRYGTSGSLSNEQFF. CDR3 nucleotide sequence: TGTGCCAGCAGATACGGGACTAGCGGGAGTTTATCAAATGAGCAGTTCTTC.

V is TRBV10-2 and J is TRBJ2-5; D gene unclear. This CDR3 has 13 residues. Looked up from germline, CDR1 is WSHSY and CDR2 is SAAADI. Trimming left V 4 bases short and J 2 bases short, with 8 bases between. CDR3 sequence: CASSVTSQETQYF. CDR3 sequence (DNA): TGCGCCAGCAGTGTTACCAGTCAAGAGACCCAGTACTTC.

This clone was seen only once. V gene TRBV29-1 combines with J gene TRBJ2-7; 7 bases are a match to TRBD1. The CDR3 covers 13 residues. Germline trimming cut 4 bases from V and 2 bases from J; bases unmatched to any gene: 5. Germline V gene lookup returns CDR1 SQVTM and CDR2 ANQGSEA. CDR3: CSVVGRGTYEQYF. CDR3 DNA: TGCAGCGTTGTAGGCAGGGGGACCTACGAGCAGTACTTC.

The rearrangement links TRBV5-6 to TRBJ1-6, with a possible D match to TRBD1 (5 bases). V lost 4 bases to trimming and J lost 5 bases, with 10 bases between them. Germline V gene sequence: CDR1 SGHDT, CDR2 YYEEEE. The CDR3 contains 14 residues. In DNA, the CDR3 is TGTGCCAGCAGCGGGGCCCTGAATAATTCACCCCTCCACTTT. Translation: CASSGALNNSPLHF.

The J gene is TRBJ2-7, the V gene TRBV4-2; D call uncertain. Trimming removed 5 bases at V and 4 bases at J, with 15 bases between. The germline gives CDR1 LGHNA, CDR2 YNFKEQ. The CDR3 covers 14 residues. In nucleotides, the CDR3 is TGTGCCAGCAGCTTAATCGGCCCCTCGTACGAGCAGTACTTC. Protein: CASSLIGPSYEQYF.

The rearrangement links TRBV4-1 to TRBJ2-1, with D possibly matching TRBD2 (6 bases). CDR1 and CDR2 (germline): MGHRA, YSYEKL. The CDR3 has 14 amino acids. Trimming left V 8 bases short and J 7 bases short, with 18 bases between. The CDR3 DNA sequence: TGCGCCAGCGGACCGGGACTTTTCCAAAATGAGCAGTTCTTC. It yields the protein CASGPGLFQNEQFF.

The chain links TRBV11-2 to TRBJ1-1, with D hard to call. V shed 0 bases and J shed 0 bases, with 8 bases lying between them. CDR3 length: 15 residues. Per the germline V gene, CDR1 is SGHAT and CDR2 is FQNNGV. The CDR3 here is CASSLDAILNTEAFF. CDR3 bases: TGTGCCAGCAGCTTAGACGCCATATTGAACACTGAAGCTTTCTTT.

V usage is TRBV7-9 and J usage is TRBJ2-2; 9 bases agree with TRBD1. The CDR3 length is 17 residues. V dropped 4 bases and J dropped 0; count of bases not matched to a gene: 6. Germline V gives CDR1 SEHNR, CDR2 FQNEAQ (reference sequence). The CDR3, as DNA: TGTGCCAGCAGCTCAATGGGACAGGGATCGAACACCGGGGAGCTGTTTTTT. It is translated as CASSSMGQGSNTGELFF.

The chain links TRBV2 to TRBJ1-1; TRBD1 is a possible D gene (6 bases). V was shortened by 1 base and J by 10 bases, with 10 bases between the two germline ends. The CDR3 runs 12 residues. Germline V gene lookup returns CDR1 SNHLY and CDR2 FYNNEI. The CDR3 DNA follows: TGTGCCAGCAGTGAAGGAGGCAGGGGAGCTTTCTTT. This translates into CASSEGGRGAFF.

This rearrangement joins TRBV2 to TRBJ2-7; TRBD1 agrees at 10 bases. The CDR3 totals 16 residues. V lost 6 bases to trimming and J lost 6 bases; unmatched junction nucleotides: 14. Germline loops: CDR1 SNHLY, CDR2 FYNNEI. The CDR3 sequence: CASSPSRTGGEGEQYF. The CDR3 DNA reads TGTGCCAGCAGCCCATCACGGACAGGGGGAGAGGGCGAGCAGTACTTC.

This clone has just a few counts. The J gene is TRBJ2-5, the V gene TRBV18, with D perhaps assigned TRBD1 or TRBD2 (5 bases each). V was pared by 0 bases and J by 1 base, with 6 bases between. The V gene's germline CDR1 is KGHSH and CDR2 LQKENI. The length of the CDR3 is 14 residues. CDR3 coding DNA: TGTGCCAGCTCACCACCCGGGGCCCAAGAGACCCAGTACTTC. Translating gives CASSPPGAQETQYF.

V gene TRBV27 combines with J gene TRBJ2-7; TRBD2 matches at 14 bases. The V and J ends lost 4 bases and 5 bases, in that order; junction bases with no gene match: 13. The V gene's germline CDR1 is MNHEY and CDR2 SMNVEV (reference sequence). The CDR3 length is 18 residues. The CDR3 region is CASSSHLATSGRAHEQYF. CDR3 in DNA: TGTGCCAGCAGTTCCCACCTAGCGACTAGCGGGAGGGCCCACGAGCAGTACTTC.

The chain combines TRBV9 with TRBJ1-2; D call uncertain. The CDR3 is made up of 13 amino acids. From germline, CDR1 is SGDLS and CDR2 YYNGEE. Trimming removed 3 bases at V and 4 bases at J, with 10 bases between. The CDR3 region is CASSEGKSYGYTF. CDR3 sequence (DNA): TGTGCCAGCAGCGAGGGTAAGAGCTATGGCTACACCTTC.

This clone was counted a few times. This CDR3 reads CASSEDRTTGNTIYF. The CDR3 region has the DNA TGTGCCAGCAGTGAAGACAGAACCACTGGAAACACCATATATTTT. This chain links TRBV6-1 with TRBJ1-3; D gene ambiguous. Germline values: CDR1 MNHNS, CDR2 SASEGT. The CDR3 loop spans 15 amino acids. The V and J ends lost 1 base and 2 bases respectively, with 9 bases between them.

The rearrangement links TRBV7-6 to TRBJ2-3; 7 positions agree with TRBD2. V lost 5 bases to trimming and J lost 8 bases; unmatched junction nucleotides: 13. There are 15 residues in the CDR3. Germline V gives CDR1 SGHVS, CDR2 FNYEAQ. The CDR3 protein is CASSPGGSGGGTQYF. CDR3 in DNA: TGTGCCAGCAGCCCTGGCGGGAGTGGTGGAGGTACGCAGTATTTT.

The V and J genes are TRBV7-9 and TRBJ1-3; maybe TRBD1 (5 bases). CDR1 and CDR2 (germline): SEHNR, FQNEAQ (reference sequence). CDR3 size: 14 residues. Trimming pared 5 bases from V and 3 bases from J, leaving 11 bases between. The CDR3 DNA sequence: TGTGCCAGCAGCCCGTTCCAGGGTGGAAACACCATATATTTT. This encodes CASSPFQGGNTIYF.

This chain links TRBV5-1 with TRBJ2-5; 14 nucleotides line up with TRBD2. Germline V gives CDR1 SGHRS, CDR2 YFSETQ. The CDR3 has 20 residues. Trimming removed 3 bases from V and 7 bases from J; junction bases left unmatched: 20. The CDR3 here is CASSWDSGTSGGFSVGTQYF. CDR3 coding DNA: TGCGCCAGCAGCTGGGACTCCGGGACTAGCGGGGGATTTTCCGTGGGGACCCAGTACTTC.

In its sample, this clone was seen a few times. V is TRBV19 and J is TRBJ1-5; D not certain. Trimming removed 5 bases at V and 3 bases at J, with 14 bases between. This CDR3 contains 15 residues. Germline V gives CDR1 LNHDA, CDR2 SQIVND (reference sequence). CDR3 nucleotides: TGTGCCAGTAGTTCCTCCACTGCCTTCAATCAGCCCCAGCATTTT. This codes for CASSSSTAFNQPQHF.

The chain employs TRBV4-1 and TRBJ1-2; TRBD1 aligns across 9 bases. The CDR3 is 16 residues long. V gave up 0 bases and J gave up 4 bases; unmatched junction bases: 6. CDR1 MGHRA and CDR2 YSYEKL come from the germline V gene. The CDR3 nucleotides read TGCGCCAGCAGCCAAGATATTGCGGGACAGGGCTATGGCTACACCTTC. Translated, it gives CASSQDIAGQGYGYTF.

The CDR3 loop reads CASSLESYNEQFF. As DNA, the CDR3 is TGCGCCAGCAGCTTGGAGTCCTACAATGAGCAGTTCTTC. The chain carries TRBV5-1 and TRBJ2-1; D remains ambiguous. V lost 0 bases to trimming and J lost 1 base, with 2 bases between them. The CDR3 sequence is 13 residues long. Germline values: CDR1 SGHRS, CDR2 YFSETQ.

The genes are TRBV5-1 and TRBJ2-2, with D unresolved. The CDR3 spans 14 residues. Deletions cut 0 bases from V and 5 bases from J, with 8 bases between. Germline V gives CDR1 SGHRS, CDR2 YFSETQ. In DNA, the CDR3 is TGCGCCAGCAGCTTGGGACAAAGTACCGGGGAGCTGTTTTTT. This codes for CASSLGQSTGELFF.